The T cell receptor (beta chain) described here comes from a study of blood T cell repertoires in COVID-19. The wider study: Samples of COVID-19 (acute and convalescent) were obtained from the United States, Italy and Spain.

Original data processing: From reference gene primer amplification, estimates of nucleated cell counts were derived. The assay was immunoSEQ multiplex PCR, and TCRdb's table has in-frame clones only and misses some. The V and J calls and the clone size are those of that table, but D and trimming were determined from the DNA. The table shows about 210,000 clones, with under 95% occurring only once. Trimming at V came to 5 bases and at J to 6 bases, leaving 10 bases not matched to a gene. The CDR3 contains 16 residues. Germline V gene lookup returns CDR1 ENHRY and CDR2 SYGVKD. This chain joins TRBV10-3 and TRBJ1-2; 12 positions agree with TRBD1. The sample was peripheral blood. The receptor was isolated from a man aged 25-40 years with acute or convalescent COVID-19. In DNA, the CDR3 is TGTGCCATCAGTTCCACCCGGGACAGGGGGCATGATGGCTACACCTTC. This encodes CAISSTRDRGHDGYTF.